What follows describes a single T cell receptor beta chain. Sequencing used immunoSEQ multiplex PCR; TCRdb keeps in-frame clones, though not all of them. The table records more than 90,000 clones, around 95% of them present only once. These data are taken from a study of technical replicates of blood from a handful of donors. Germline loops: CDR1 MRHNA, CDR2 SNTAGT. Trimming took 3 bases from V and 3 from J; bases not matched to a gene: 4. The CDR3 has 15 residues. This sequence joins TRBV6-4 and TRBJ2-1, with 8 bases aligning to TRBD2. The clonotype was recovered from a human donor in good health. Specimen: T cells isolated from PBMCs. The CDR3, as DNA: TGTGCCAGCAGTGAAGGGACTAGTGACTACAATGAGCAGTTCTTC. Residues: CASSEGTSDYNEQFF.